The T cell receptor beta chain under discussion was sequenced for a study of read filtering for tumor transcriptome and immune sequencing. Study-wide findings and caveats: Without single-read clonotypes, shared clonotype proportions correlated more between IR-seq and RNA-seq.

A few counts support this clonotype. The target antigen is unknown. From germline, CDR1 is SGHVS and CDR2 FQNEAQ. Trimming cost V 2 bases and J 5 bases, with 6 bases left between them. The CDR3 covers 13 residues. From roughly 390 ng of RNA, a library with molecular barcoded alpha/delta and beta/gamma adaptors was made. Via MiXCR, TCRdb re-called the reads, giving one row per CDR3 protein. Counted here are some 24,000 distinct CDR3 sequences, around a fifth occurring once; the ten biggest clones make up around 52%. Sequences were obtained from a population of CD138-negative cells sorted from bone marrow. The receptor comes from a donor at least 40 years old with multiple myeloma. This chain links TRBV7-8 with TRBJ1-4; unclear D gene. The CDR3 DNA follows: TGTGCCAGCAGCTTAAGCAGAAATGAAAAACTGTTTTTT. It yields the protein CASSLSRNEKLFF.